This T cell receptor (beta chain) was profiled in a study of cytomegalovirus exposure and HLA in healthy donors. The PCR made use of 60 Vbeta and 13 Jbeta primers. Some clones are missing from TCRdb's copy, which holds only in-frame ones; the method was immunoSEQ multiplex PCR. The sample holds about 120,000 clones, roughly 78% seen once. The germline V gene has CDR1 SGHKS and CDR2 YYEKEE (reference sequence). The CDR3 covers 18 residues. V lost 0 bases and J lost 1, with 19 bases in between. The rearrangement links TRBV5-5 to TRBJ1-1, with TRBD1 as a possible D gene (5 bases). The receptor was derived from a woman in her twenties or thirties in good health and CMV-seropositive. Sequences were obtained from PBMCs. CDR3 sequence reads: CASSLAMTGGGGNTEAFF. In DNA, the CDR3 is TGTGCCAGCAGCTTGGCGATGACGGGTGGGGGAGGGAACACTGAAGCTTTCTTT. The variable domain in full, completed from reference TRBV5-5 and TRBJ1-1, reads DAGVTQSPTHLIKTRGQQVTLRCSPISGHKSVSWYQQVLGQGPQFIFQYYEKEERGRGNFPDRFSARQFPNYSSELNVNALLLGDSALYLCASSLAMTGGGGNTEAFFGQGTRLTVV.